This TCR beta chain was recorded in a study of blood T cell repertoires in COVID-19. Method: immunoSEQ multiplex PCR; TCRdb's copy keeps in-frame clones and lacks some. The sample carries around 40,000 clones, 70% to 90% recorded once. Per germline, CDR1 LNHDA and CDR2 SQIVND (reference sequence). There are 14 residues in the CDR3. Trimming pared 7 bases from V and 0 bases from J, leaving 12 bases between. The J gene is TRBJ1-1, the V gene TRBV19, with a weak D call TRBD1 (5 bases). This clonotype was sampled from a man aged 60-69 years with COVID-19, enrolled during active disease. Sequenced input: peripheral blood. CDR3 DNA sequence: TGTGCCAGTATCGATGGGACTCTGAACACTGAAGCTTTCTTT. Translating gives CASIDGTLNTEAFF.